The T cell receptor beta chain described here comes from a study of CD8+CD57+ T cells in acquired aplastic anemia. Across the study: Sorted CD4+ and CD8+ cells yielded roughly 3.1 ug of DNA on average.

Genomic DNA, serving as template, underwent TCR beta VDJ and CDR3 profiling. TCRdb used MiXCR to reprocess the reads, holding one entry per CDR3 protein. The sample contains some 150,000 distinct CDR3 sequences, about two thirds of which appear only once. Remarks on this clonotype: Its specificity is unknown.

CD8+CD57+ cell expansion had been shown by flow cytometry in patients chosen for sequencing. Findings and limits, study-wide: Common to patients and controls were about 31 CD8+ CDR3 sequences. CD8+ Simpson's diversity showed no significant patient-control difference.

The TCR comes from a human donor with aplastic anemia. Specimen: sorted CD4+, CD8+, or CD8+CD57+ T cells (not recorded which) from PBMCs.

CDR3 amino acids: CSVGHPGTEAFF. DNA for the CDR3: TGCAGCGTGGGACACCCCGGGACTGAAGCTTTCTTT. The chain is built from TRBV29-1 and TRBJ1-1; TRBD1 might be the D (6 bases). CDR3 length: 12 residues. The germline V gene encodes CDR1 SQVTM and CDR2 ANQGSEA. Trimming pared 6 bases from V and 5 bases from J, leaving 13 bases between.